This record concerns one T cell receptor (beta chain) sequence. As yet, its antigen is unknown. This may come from a read error, since a much larger clone is one base off. The sample belongs to a study of post-analysis software for immune sequencing data. Overall study: Relapsing-remitting, secondary progressive and progressive-relapsing multiple sclerosis courses were included.

This CDR3 is 13 amino acids long. The germline V gene encodes CDR1 SEHNR and CDR2 FQNEAQ (reference sequence). Sequencing libraries made from TCR beta cDNA carried unique molecular identifiers. The source material, about 0.95 to 11 million T cells, gave rise to 400,000 to 600,000 cDNA molecules. TCRdb redid the calling of the PCR reads with MiXCR, one entry per CDR3 protein. The sample lists 700,000 to 800,000 distinct CDR3 sequences; roughly 29% were seen once. Study findings and constraints: Patients used about five TRBV segments, including TRBV5-6, TRBV5-1 and TRBV20-1, more often than controls. Multiple sclerosis was associated with a significant reduction in normalized Chao1 diversity relative to controls. Samples made in the same batch grouped tightly together by F measure.

The receptor was isolated from a girl under 18 with multiple sclerosis. Sample: blood. The chain recombines TRBV7-9 with TRBJ1-1, with D uncertain. CDR3: CACSARTAFEAFF. CDR3 DNA sequence: TGTGCCTGCAGCGCAAGGACGGCATTTGAAGCTTTCTTT.